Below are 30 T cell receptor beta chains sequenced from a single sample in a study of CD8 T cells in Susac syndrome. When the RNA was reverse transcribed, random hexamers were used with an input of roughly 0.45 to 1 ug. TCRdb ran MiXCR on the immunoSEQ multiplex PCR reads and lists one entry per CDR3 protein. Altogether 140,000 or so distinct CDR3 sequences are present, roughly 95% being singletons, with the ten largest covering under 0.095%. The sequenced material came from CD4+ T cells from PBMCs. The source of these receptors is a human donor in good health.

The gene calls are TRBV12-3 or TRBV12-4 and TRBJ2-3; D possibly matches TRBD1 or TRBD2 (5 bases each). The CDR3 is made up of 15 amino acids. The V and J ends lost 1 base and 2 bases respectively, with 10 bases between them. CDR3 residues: CASSLGGPTTDTQYF. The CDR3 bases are TGTGCCAGCAGTTTAGGGGGACCCACCACAGATACGCAGTATTTT.

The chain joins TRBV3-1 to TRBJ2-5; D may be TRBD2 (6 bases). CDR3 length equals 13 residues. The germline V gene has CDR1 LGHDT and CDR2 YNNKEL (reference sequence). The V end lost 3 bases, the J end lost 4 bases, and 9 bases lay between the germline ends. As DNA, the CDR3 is TGTGCCAGCAGCCACCTAGCGAGAGAGACCCAGTACTTC. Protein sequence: CASSHLARETQYF.

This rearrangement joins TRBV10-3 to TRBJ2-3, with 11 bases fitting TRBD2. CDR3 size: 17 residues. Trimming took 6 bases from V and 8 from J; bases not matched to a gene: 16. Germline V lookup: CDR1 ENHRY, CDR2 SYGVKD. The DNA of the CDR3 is TGTGCCATCAGCGCCGAACTAGCGGGAGCTACCGGGGGTACGCAGTATTTT. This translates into CAISAELAGATGGTQYF.

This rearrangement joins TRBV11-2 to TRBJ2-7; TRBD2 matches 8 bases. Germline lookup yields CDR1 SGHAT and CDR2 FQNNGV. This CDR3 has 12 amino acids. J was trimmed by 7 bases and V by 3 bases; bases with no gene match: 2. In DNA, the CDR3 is TGTGCCAGCAGCTTTGCGGGAGGTGAGCAGTACTTC. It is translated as CASSFAGGEQYF.

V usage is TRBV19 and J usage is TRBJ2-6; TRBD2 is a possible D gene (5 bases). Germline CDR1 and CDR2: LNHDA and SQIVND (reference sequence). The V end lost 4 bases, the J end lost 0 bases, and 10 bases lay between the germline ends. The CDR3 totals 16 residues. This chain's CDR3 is CASSTGLNSGANVLTF. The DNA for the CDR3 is TGTGCCAGTAGTACGGGGTTGAACTCTGGGGCCAACGTCCTGACTTTC. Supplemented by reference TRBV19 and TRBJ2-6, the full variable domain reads DGGITQSPKYLFRKEGQNVTLSCEQNLNHDAMYWYRQDPGQGLRLIYYSQIVNDFQKGDIAEGYSVSREKKESFPLTVTSAQKNPTAFYLCASSTGLNSGANVLTFGAGSRLTVL.

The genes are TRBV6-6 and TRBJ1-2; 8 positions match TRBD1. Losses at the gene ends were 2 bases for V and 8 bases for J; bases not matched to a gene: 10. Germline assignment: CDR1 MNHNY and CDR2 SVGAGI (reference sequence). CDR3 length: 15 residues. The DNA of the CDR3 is TGTGCCAGCAGTTACGTTGGCAGGGGGCGGGTGGGCTACACCTTC. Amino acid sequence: CASSYVGRGRVGYTF.

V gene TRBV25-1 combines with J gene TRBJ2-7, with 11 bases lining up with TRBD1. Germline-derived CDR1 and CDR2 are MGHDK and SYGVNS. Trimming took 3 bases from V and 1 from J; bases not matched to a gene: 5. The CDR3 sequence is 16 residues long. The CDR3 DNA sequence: TGTGCCAGCAGTGACCCAGGGACAGGGGGGTCCTACGAGCAGTACTTC. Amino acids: CASSDPGTGGSYEQYF.

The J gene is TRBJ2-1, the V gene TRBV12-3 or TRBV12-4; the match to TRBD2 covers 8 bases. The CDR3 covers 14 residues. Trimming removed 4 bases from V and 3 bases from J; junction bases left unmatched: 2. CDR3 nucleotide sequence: TGTGCCAGCAGTTCCGGGACTAGCTACAATGAGCAGTTCTTC. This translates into CASSSGTSYNEQFF.

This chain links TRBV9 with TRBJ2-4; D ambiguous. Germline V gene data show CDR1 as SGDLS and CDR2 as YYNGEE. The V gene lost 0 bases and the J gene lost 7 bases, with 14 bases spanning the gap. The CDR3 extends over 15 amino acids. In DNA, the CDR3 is TGTGCCAGCAGCGTAGGATCCAGAAAACTGAACATTCAGTACTTC. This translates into CASSVGSRKLNIQYF.

The CDR3 region is CASSRPRTGSILNEQFF. DNA for the CDR3: TGTGCCAGCAGTCGCCCGCGGACAGGATCTATCCTCAATGAGCAGTTCTTC. V gene TRBV6-1 combines with J gene TRBJ2-1; TRBD1 agrees at 7 bases. This CDR3 is built from 17 residues. The ends lost 5 bases at V and 6 bases at J; junction bases unmatched: 16. Looked up from germline, CDR1 is MNHNS and CDR2 is SASEGT.

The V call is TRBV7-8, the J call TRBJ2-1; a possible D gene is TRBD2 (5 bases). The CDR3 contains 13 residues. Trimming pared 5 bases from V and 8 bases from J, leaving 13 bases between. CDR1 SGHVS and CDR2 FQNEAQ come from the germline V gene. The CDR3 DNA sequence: TGTGCCAGCAGCCCCGGGGAAGGCGATGAGCAGTTCTTC. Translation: CASSPGEGDEQFF.

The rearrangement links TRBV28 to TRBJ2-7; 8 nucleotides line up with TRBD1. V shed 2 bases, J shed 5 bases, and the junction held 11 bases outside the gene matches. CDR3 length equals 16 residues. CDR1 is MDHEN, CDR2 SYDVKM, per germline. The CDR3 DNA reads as TGTGCCAGCAGTTTAGATTTCGCAGGGGGCTCAAACGAGCAGTACTTC. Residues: CASSLDFAGGSNEQYF.

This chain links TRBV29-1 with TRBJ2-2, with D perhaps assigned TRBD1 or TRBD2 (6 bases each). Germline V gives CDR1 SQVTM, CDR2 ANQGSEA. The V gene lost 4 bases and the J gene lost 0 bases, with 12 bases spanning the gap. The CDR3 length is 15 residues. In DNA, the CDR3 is TGCAGCGTTGCAAAGGGGGGTACGAACACCGGGGAGCTGTTTTTT. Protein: CSVAKGGTNTGELFF.

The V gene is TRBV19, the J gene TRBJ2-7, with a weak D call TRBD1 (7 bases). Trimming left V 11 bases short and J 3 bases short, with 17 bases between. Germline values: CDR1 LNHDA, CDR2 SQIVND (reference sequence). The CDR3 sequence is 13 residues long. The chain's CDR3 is CASGGGRHYEQYF. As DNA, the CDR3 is TGTGCCTCCGGAGGGGGCCGCCACTACGAGCAGTACTTC. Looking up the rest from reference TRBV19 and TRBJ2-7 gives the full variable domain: DGGITQSPKYLFRKEGQNVTLSCEQNLNHDAMYWYRQDPGQGLRLIYYSQIVNDFQKGDIAEGYSVSREKKESFPLTVTSAQKNPTAFYLCASGGGRHYEQYFGPGTRLTVT.

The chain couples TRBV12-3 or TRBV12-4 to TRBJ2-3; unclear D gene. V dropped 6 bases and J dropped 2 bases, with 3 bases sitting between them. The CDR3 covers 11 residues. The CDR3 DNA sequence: TGTGCCAGCAGAATCACAGATACGCAGTATTTT. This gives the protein CASRITDTQYF.

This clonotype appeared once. The CDR3 protein is CASSPTPTGFGELFF. CDR3 sequence (DNA): TGTGCCAGCAGTCCAACCCCGACAGGGTTCGGGGAGCTGTTTTTT. The gene calls are TRBV7-3 and TRBJ2-2, with 7 bases aligning to TRBD1. The CDR3 contains 15 residues. From germline, CDR1 is SGHTA and CDR2 FQGTGA. Trimming cost V 6 bases and J 7 bases; bases outside gene matches: 11.

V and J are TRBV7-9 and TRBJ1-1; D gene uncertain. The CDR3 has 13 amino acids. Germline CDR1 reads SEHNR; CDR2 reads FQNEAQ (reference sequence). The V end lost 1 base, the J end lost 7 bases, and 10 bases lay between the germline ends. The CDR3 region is CASSLGEQFEAFF. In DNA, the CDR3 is TGTGCCAGCAGCTTAGGGGAGCAGTTTGAAGCTTTCTTT.

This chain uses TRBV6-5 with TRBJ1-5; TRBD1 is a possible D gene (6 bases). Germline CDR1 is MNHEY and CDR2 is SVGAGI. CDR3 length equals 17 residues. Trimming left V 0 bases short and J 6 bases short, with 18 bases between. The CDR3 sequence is CASSYSPQGKVSQPQHF. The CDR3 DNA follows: TGTGCCAGCAGTTACTCTCCGCAGGGGAAGGTCAGTCAGCCCCAGCATTTT.

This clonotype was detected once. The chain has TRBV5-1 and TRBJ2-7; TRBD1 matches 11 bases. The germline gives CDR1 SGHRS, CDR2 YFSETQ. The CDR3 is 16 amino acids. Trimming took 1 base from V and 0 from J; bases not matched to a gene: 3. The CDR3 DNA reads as TGCGCCAGCAGCTTGCTCGGACAGGGGGCCTCCTACGAGCAGTACTTC. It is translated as CASSLLGQGASYEQYF.

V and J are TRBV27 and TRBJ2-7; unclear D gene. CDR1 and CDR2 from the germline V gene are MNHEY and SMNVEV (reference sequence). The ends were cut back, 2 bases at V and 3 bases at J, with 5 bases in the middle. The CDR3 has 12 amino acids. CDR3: CASSLNRYEQYF. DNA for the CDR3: TGTGCCAGCAGTTTAAACCGCTACGAGCAGTACTTC.

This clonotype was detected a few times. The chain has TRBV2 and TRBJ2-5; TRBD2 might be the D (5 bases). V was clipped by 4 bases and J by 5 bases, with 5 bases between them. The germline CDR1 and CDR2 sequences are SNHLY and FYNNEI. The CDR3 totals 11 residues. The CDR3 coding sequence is TGTGCCAGCAGTGGAGGGGAGACCCAGTACTTC. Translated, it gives CASSGGETQYF.

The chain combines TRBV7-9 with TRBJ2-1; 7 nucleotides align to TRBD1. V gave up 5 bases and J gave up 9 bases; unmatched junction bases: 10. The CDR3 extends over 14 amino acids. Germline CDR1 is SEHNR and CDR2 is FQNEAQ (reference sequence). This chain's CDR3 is CASSPGTAVGEQFF. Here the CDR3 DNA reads TGTGCCAGCAGCCCCGGGACAGCCGTGGGTGAGCAGTTCTTC.

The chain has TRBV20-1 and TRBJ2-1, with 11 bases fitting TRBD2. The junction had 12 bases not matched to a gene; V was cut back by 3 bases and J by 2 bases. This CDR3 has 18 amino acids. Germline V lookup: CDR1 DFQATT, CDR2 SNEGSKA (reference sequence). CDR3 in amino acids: CSASSRRTSGPPYNEQFF. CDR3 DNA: TGCAGTGCTAGTTCACGCCGGACTAGCGGGCCCCCCTACAATGAGCAGTTCTTC.

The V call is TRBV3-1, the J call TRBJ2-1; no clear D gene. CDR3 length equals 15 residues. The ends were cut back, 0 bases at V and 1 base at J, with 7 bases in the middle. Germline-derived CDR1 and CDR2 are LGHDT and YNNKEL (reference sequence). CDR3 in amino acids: CASSQDKVSYNEQFF. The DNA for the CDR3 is TGTGCCAGCAGCCAAGATAAGGTTTCCTACAATGAGCAGTTCTTC.

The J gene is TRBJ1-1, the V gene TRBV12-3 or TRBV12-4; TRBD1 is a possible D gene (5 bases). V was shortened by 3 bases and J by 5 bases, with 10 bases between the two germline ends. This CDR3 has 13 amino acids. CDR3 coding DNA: TGTGCCAGCAGTTTCCAGGGAGTAACTGAAGCTTTCTTT. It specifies CASSFQGVTEAFF.

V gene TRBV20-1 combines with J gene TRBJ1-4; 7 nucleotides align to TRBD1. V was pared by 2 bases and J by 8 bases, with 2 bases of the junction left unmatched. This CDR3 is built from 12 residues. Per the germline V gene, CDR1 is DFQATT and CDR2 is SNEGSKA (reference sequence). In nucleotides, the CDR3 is TGCAGTGCTAGACCAGGGGGGGAAAAACTGTTTTTT. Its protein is CSARPGGEKLFF.

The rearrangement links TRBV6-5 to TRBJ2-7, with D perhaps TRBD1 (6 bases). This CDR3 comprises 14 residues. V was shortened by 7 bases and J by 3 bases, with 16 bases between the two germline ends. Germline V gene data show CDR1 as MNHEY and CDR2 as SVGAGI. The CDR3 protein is CASTKDRGNYEQYF. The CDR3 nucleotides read TGTGCCAGCACGAAGGACAGAGGTAACTACGAGCAGTACTTC.

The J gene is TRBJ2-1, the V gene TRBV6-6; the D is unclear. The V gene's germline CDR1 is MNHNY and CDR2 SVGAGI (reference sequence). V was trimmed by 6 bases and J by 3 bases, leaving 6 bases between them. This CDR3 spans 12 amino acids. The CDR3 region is CASSTNYNEQFF. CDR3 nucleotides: TGTGCCAGCAGCACTAACTACAATGAGCAGTTCTTC.

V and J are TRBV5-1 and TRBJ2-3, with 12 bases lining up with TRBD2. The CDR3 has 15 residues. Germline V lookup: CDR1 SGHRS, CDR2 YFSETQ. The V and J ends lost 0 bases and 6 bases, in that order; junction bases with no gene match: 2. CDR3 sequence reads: CASSLVTSGSDTQYF. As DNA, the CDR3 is TGCGCCAGCAGCTTGGTGACTAGCGGGAGTGATACGCAGTATTTT.

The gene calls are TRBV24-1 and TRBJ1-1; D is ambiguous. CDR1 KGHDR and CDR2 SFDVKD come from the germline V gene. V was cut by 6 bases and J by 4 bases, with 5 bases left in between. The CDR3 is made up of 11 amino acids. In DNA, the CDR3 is TGTGCCACCAGTTCAACCACTGAAGCTTTCTTT. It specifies CATSSTTEAFF.